The T cell receptor beta chain described here comes from a study of T cell responses to AZD1222 COVID-19 vaccine. In regard to this clone: No antigen is known for it.

Study-level findings and limits: The study reported that nearly half of spike-specific TCRs target unmutated variant regions. The donors showed a predominance of white British ancestry and of females, with possible underestimation of clonal diversity. Spike as a whole was targeted by vaccine-associated CD4 TCRs, dominant at 160-218 and 743-854.

Libraries were prepared by immunoSEQ multiplex PCR; TCRdb keeps only in-frame clonotypes and omits some of them. Found here are 100,000 to 150,000 clones, 65% to 90% of them singletons; the top ten hold 6.5% to 8.5%. The sample here was peripheral blood, taken 28 days after the second dose of the MenACWY control vaccine. The receptor's source is an adult who received the MenACWY meningococcal vaccine as a control.

CDR3 in DNA: TGTGCCAGCAGCTTTTCAGGGGTCGGGAGAAACACCATATATTTT. Protein: CASSFSGVGRNTIYF. The chain is built from TRBV5-4 and TRBJ1-3, with D possibly TRBD1 on 6 matching bases. Germline V gene data show CDR1 as SGHNT and CDR2 as YYREEE (reference sequence). This CDR3 is built from 15 residues. V lost 2 bases to trimming and J lost 5 bases, with 14 bases between them.